The T cell receptor beta chain described here comes from a study of T cell responses to AZD1222 COVID-19 vaccine. Overall study context: Second doses at about 4 or about 12 weeks were pooled. General study points: Reports say nearly half of spike-specific TCRs go after unmutated variant regions. Repertoire sampling occurred only after the peak T cell response.

The CDR3 is 17 amino acids. With 3 bases clipped from V and 0 bases from J, the junction kept 6 bases outside the gene matches. Germline lookup yields CDR1 SGDLS and CDR2 YYNGEE. Points on this clone: Its antigen is undetermined.

Profiled with immunoSEQ multiplex PCR; TCRdb holds only in-frame clones, not every one. The repertoire holds more than 140,000 clones, with 88% as singletons. The chain has TRBV9 and TRBJ2-5; 12 nucleotides align to TRBD2. The sequence derives from an adult in good health. This sample comprised peripheral blood, obtained on day 0 of AZD1222 vaccination. CDR3 in amino acids: CASSGGLAGTYQETQYF. CDR3 nucleotides: TGTGCCAGCAGCGGGGGACTAGCGGGCACATACCAAGAGACCCAGTACTTC.